A single sample gave rise to the 19 T cell receptor beta chains below, sequenced in a study of cytomegalovirus exposure and HLA in healthy donors. PCR primers comprised 60 Vbeta and 13 Jbeta primers. This table comes from immunoSEQ multiplex PCR, and its TCRdb copy is limited to in-frame clones, with some not included. The top ten clones hold 1.9% of a sample with almost 200,000 clones, around three quarters of them seen once. Input material: PBMCs. The receptor set was obtained from a man under 40 in good health and CMV-seronegative.

The chain combines TRBV6-5 with TRBJ2-1; 7 bases are shared with TRBD2. Germline CDR1 is MNHEY and CDR2 is SVGAGI. This CDR3 spans 15 amino acids. V lost 7 bases, J lost 8 bases, and 14 bases stayed unmatched. CDR3 amino acids: CASTELGGRRDEQFF. In DNA form, the CDR3 reads TGTGCCAGCACCGAGCTTGGCGGGAGACGCGATGAGCAGTTCTTC.

This clone has just one count. The CDR3 region is CASSSLGWQGVYGYTF. The CDR3 DNA follows: TGTGCCAGCAGCTCGCTAGGTTGGCAGGGCGTCTATGGCTACACCTTC. The rearrangement uses TRBV7-9 and TRBJ1-2; weak D call: TRBD1 (5 bases). The V end was cut by 4 bases, the J end by 4 bases, with 19 bases between. The CDR3 sequence is 16 residues long. Germline loops: CDR1 SEHNR, CDR2 FQNEAQ (reference sequence).

The rearrangement joins TRBV5-1 to TRBJ1-1; 9 bases line up with TRBD1. Germline CDR1 and CDR2: SGHRS and YFSETQ. With V trimmed by 3 bases and J by 11 bases, 14 bases remained unmatched. The CDR3 sequence is 15 residues long. The CDR3 reads CASSYRGQGGDRAFF. CDR3 bases: TGCGCCAGCAGCTACAGGGGACAGGGAGGGGATCGGGCTTTCTTT.

The chain carries TRBV28 and TRBJ2-6, with TRBD2 as a possible D gene (6 bases). V was pared by 8 bases and J by 0 bases, with 14 bases between. The CDR3 is made up of 16 amino acids. From germline, CDR1 is MDHEN and CDR2 SYDVKM. CDR3 sequence: CASSGTGGSGANVLTF. The CDR3 DNA is TGTGCCAGCTCCGGGACTGGGGGCTCTGGGGCCAACGTCCTGACTTTC.

In this sample, this clone turned up a few times. The chain employs TRBV28 and TRBJ2-3; D is unresolved. Trimming removed 6 bases at V and 2 bases at J, with 12 bases between. Germline CDR1 is MDHEN and CDR2 is SYDVKM. This CDR3 is 14 amino acids long. The CDR3, as DNA: TGTGCCAGCAGCTCACCCTCTAACACAGATACGCAGTATTTT. This codes for CASSSPSNTDTQYF.

This chain uses TRBV28 with TRBJ2-2, with TRBD1 identical over 7 bases. Germline CDR1 reads MDHEN; CDR2 reads SYDVKM. The CDR3 runs to 16 residues. V gave up 3 bases and J gave up 6 bases; unmatched junction bases: 10. The CDR3 is CASSFPDRVRAGELFF. CDR3 bases: TGTGCCAGCAGTTTCCCCGACAGGGTCCGGGCCGGGGAGCTGTTTTTT.

This chain uses TRBV7-2 with TRBJ1-1; TRBD1 is a possible D gene (5 bases). The germline CDR1 and CDR2 sequences are SGHTA and FQGNSA. The CDR3 spans 15 residues. V was clipped by 0 bases and J by 6 bases, with 14 bases between them. The CDR3 here is CASSLAGQGRAEAFF. In DNA, the CDR3 is TGTGCCAGCAGCTTAGCCGGCCAGGGAAGAGCTGAAGCTTTCTTT.

This sequence joins TRBV25-1 and TRBJ1-2; no definite D call. The CDR3 length is 15 residues. V lost 4 bases and J lost 2, with 14 bases in between. Germline CDR1 is MGHDK and CDR2 is SYGVNS. The CDR3 loop is CASSAGGSGNYGYTF. DNA for the CDR3: TGTGCCAGCAGTGCGGGTGGGTCGGGAAACTATGGCTACACCTTC.

This rearrangement joins TRBV5-4 to TRBJ2-7, with a weak D call TRBD2 (7 bases). Deletions cut 2 bases from V and 2 bases from J, with 11 bases between. Germline loops: CDR1 SGHNT, CDR2 YYREEE (reference sequence). This CDR3 has 14 amino acids. The CDR3 bases are TGTGCCAGCAGCTTTGGGGGGGCCCCCTACGAGCAGTACTTC. This translates into CASSFGGAPYEQYF.

The rearrangement uses TRBV5-4 and TRBJ1-6; TRBD1 matches 7 bases. With 4 bases clipped from V and 9 bases from J, the junction kept 7 bases outside the gene matches. The CDR3 contains 14 residues. Germline CDR1 reads SGHNT; CDR2 reads YYREEE (reference sequence). CDR3 amino acids: CASSLQGTGSPLHF. CDR3 coding DNA: TGTGCCAGCAGCCTACAGGGGACGGGTTCACCCCTCCACTTT.

In DNA form, the CDR3 reads TGTGCCAGCAGCGCCCGGGACACGGGCAATCAGCCCCAGCATTTT. Translated: CASSARDTGNQPQHF. The rearrangement joins TRBV9 to TRBJ1-5; perhaps TRBD1 as D (6 bases). The CDR3 totals 15 residues. In germline, CDR1 is SGDLS, CDR2 YYNGEE. V lost 3 bases to trimming and J lost 2 bases, with 12 bases between them. Supplemented by reference TRBV9 and TRBJ1-5, the full variable domain reads DSGVTQTPKHLITATGQRVTLRCSPRSGDLSVYWYQQSLDQGLQFLIQYYNGEERAKGNILERFSAQQFPDLHSELNLSSLELGDSALYFCASSARDTGNQPQHFGDGTRLSIL.

V usage is TRBV15 and J usage is TRBJ2-3, with TRBD2 matching over 14 bases. The J segment lost 0 bases and the V segment lost 1 base, leaving 15 bases of the junction unmatched. The CDR3 covers 22 residues. CDR1 LNHNV and CDR2 YYDKDF come from the germline V gene (reference sequence). The CDR3 nucleotides are TGTGCCACCAGCAGAGCAAGAGGGACTAGCGGGAGTTTGGGGACTAGCACAGATACGCAGTATTTT. It specifies CATSRARGTSGSLGTSTDTQYF.

This clone showed up many times. The chain links TRBV6-5 to TRBJ1-2; 7 bases are a match to TRBD1. This CDR3 has 16 amino acids. Germline CDR1 is MNHEY and CDR2 is SVGAGI. Losses at the gene ends were 2 bases for V and 4 bases for J; bases not matched to a gene: 10. For the CDR3, the DNA is TGTGCCAGCAGTTACCTTTTGACAGGGTTTCTCTATGGCTACACCTTC. Translation: CASSYLLTGFLYGYTF.

The chain uses TRBV6-4 and TRBJ1-6; TRBD1 matches 10 bases. The V segment lost 2 bases and the J segment 6 bases; nucleotides outside the gene matches: 1. The CDR3 sequence is 15 residues long. CDR1 is MRHNA, CDR2 SNTAGT, per germline. This CDR3 reads CASSDRTGGNSPLHF. The CDR3 DNA reads as TGTGCCAGCAGTGACAGGACAGGGGGTAATTCACCCCTCCACTTT.

The V call is TRBV11-2, the J call TRBJ2-1; TRBD2 agrees at 9 bases. The J segment lost 8 bases and the V segment lost 3 bases, leaving 17 bases of the junction unmatched. CDR3 length: 18 residues. From germline, CDR1 is SGHAT and CDR2 FQNNGV. This chain's CDR3 is CASSLAGDSGSRRYEQFF. The CDR3 nucleotides read TGTGCCAGCAGCTTGGCCGGTGATAGCGGGAGTAGGAGGTATGAGCAGTTCTTC. Full variable domain (outside the CDR3, taken from reference TRBV11-2 and TRBJ2-1): EAGVAQSPRYKIIEKRQSVAFWCNPISGHATLYWYQQILGQGPKLLIQFQNNGVVDDSQLPKDRFSAERLKGVDSTLKIQPAKLEDSAVYLCASSLAGDSGSRRYEQFFGPGTRLTVL.

This chain links TRBV5-5 with TRBJ1-1, with TRBD1 identical over 8 bases. CDR1 is SGHKS and CDR2 is YYEKEE in the germline V gene (reference sequence). The CDR3 runs 18 residues. Trimming took 2 bases from V and 5 from J; bases not matched to a gene: 17. The CDR3 protein is CASSFFSGGGGTWTEAFF. CDR3 DNA: TGTGCCAGCAGCTTTTTCTCAGGGGGCGGTGGAACGTGGACTGAAGCTTTCTTT.

This clone was found a few times. The V and J genes are TRBV6-1 and TRBJ1-5; 8 nucleotides match TRBD1. V lost 6 bases to trimming and J lost 1 base; unmatched junction nucleotides: 2. This CDR3 is built from 14 residues. Germline-derived CDR1 and CDR2 are MNHNS and SASEGT. Here the CDR3 reads CASRDRESNQPQHF. Written as DNA, the CDR3 is TGTGCCAGCAGGGACAGGGAGAGCAATCAGCCCCAGCATTTT.

This clone was observed a handful of times. The V and J genes are TRBV5-6 and TRBJ2-3, with 7 bases that match TRBD2. The CDR3 loop spans 16 amino acids. Germline-derived CDR1 and CDR2 are SGHDT and YYEEEE. V was pared by 0 bases and J by 8 bases, with 12 bases of the junction left unmatched. The CDR3 bases are TGTGCCAGCAGCTTGGGTCTAGCGGCCAAAACATTTACGCAGTATTTT. Encoded protein: CASSLGLAAKTFTQYF.

J is TRBJ2-2 and V is TRBV7-9; tentatively, D is TRBD1 (6 bases). Germline V gene data show CDR1 as SEHNR and CDR2 as FQNEAQ (reference sequence). Trimming took off 4 bases at V and 0 bases at J, with 12 bases between the two ends. The CDR3 loop spans 16 amino acids. The CDR3 nucleotides are TGTGCCAGCAGCTCCTACCGACAGGCGAACACCGGGGAGCTGTTTTTT. Translated, it gives CASSSYRQANTGELFF. Using reference TRBV7-9 and TRBJ2-2 for the parts outside the CDR3, the full variable domain is DTGVSQNPRHKITKRGQNVTFRCDPISEHNRLYWYRQTLGQGPEFLTYFQNEAQLEKSRLLSDRFSAERPKGSFSTLEIQRTEQGDSAMYLCASSSYRQANTGELFFGEGSRLTVL.